This passage covers 18 T cell receptor beta chains from one sample sequenced in a study of early stage breast cancer tumors. The method was immunoSEQ multiplex PCR; TCRdb's version includes in-frame clones alone and lacks a portion of them. The sample carries about 21,000 clones, roughly three quarters recorded once. The sequencing sample was made of blood. All receptors derive from a person between 60 and 69 years old with breast cancer.

The chain couples TRBV19 to TRBJ1-1, with D perhaps TRBD1 (6 bases). Germline lookup yields CDR1 LNHDA and CDR2 SQIVND (reference sequence). CDR3 length equals 13 residues. Trimming stripped 3 bases from V and 4 bases from J, with 9 bases between. CDR3 nucleotide sequence: TGTGCCAGTAGTATCACAGGGTTCACTGAAGCTTTCTTT. Translation: CASSITGFTEAFF.

This sequence joins TRBV2 and TRBJ1-4; 8 bases fit TRBD1. Germline-derived CDR1 and CDR2 are SNHLY and FYNNEI. The CDR3 extends over 14 amino acids. After removal of 6 bases from V and 8 bases from J, the junction contained 8 bases not matched to a gene. The CDR3 region is CASRDRVGVEKLFF. The DNA for the CDR3 is TGTGCCAGCAGGGACAGGGTTGGAGTCGAAAAACTGTTTTTT.

CDR3 coding DNA: TGCAGCGTTGAAGATGGGGACCGGCGGGGCTACACCTTC. It is translated as CSVEDGDRRGYTF. The gene calls are TRBV29-1 and TRBJ1-2; D might be TRBD1 (5 bases). Trimming removed 0 bases from V and 8 bases from J, with 13 bases in between. The germline V gene encodes CDR1 SQVTM and CDR2 ANQGSEA. The CDR3 has 13 amino acids.

J is TRBJ1-1 and V is TRBV5-4; D is possibly TRBD1 (6 bases). The CDR3 is 16 residues long. V dropped 4 bases and J dropped 0 bases, with 16 bases sitting between them. Germline assignment: CDR1 SGHNT and CDR2 YYREEE (reference sequence). The chain's CDR3 is CASSPPPTGMNTEAFF. The CDR3 DNA reads as TGTGCCAGCAGCCCACCCCCGACAGGTATGAACACTGAAGCTTTCTTT.

V and J are TRBV6-1 and TRBJ2-2; D unclear. V lost 4 bases and J 0 bases, leaving 21 bases between the germline ends. CDR1 MNHNS and CDR2 SASEGT come from the germline V gene. This CDR3 has 19 residues. Written as DNA, the CDR3 is TGTGCCAGCAGTGTCTCGCGTTCCTCCGCGCTCGCGAACACCGGGGAGCTGTTTTTT. It is translated as CASSVSRSSALANTGELFF.

J is TRBJ2-2 and V is TRBV7-8, with unresolved D. The ends were cut back, 1 base at V and 7 bases at J, with 19 bases in the middle. CDR1 is SGHVS and CDR2 is FQNEAQ in the germline V gene. There are 17 residues in the CDR3. CDR3 sequence reads: CASSLVTSERADGELFF. The CDR3, as DNA: TGTGCCAGCAGCTTAGTTACTTCGGAGAGAGCTGACGGGGAGCTGTTTTTT.

This clone was detected only once. The chain carries TRBV28 and TRBJ2-1, with no clear D. This CDR3 is 13 amino acids long. CDR1 MDHEN and CDR2 SYDVKM come from the germline V gene. Trimming left V 5 bases short and J 13 bases short, with 18 bases between. CDR3 bases: TGTGCCAGCAGTCCGCCTCACAGCGAGAAACAGTTCTTC. Its protein product is CASSPPHSEKQFF. Based on the CDR3 plus reference TRBV28 and TRBJ2-1, the full variable domain is DVKVTQSSRYLVKRTGEKVFLECVQDMDHENMFWYRQDPGLGLRLIYFSYDVKMKEKGDIPEGYSVSREKKERFSLILESASTNQTSMYLCASSPPHSEKQFFGPGTRLTVL.

This clone was found a few times. The gene calls are TRBV9 and TRBJ1-2; 8 bases are shared with TRBD1. Germline lookup yields CDR1 SGDLS and CDR2 YYNGEE. CDR3 length: 16 residues. V shed 4 bases, J shed 4 bases, and the junction held 12 bases outside the gene matches. CDR3 protein: CASSTPRDRSLYGYTF. In nucleotides, the CDR3 is TGTGCCAGCAGCACCCCCCGGGACAGGAGTCTCTATGGCTACACCTTC.

The chain uses TRBV7-2 and TRBJ2-2; D is undetermined. Between the trimmed V and J ends, which lost 4 bases and 1 base, there was a span of 10 bases. CDR1 is SGHTA, CDR2 FQGNSA, per germline. The length of the CDR3 is 15 residues. CDR3 amino acids: CASSSPAENTGELFF. The CDR3 nucleotides read TGTGCCAGCAGCTCTCCGGCAGAGAACACCGGGGAGCTGTTTTTT.

The V call is TRBV27, the J call TRBJ2-1; D is undetermined. The CDR3 spans 15 residues. V was trimmed by 5 bases and J by 2 bases, leaving 13 bases between them. CDR1 and CDR2 from the germline V gene are MNHEY and SMNVEV (reference sequence). The CDR3 loop reads CASSPPARTYNEQFF. The CDR3, as DNA: TGTGCCAGCAGTCCCCCGGCCAGGACCTACAATGAGCAGTTCTTC.

This clone was seen only a few times. The CDR3 DNA reads TGCAGCGTTGAAAGGGGGCGCCTTTACGAAGGGGCCCAGTACTTC. It specifies CSVERGRLYEGAQYF. This chain uses TRBV29-1 with TRBJ2-5, with 7 bases matching TRBD1. The CDR3 extends over 15 amino acids. The V gene end was trimmed by 2 bases and the J gene end by 9 bases; junction bases not matched to a gene: 15. Germline assignment: CDR1 SQVTM and CDR2 ANQGSEA.

The genes are TRBV6-5 and TRBJ2-1; 11 nucleotides align to TRBD1. The J segment lost 7 bases and the V segment lost 2 bases, leaving 4 bases of the junction unmatched. This CDR3 has 15 amino acids. Germline V gene lookup returns CDR1 MNHEY and CDR2 SVGAGI. CDR3 nucleotide sequence: TGTGCCAGCAGTTACGGACAGGGGGCAGTGAATGAGCAGTTCTTC. Translated: CASSYGQGAVNEQFF.

The V gene is TRBV9, the J gene TRBJ2-5; D is possibly TRBD2 (6 bases). This CDR3 comprises 14 residues. CDR1 is SGDLS, CDR2 YYNGEE, per germline. V was cut by 3 bases and J by 0 bases, with 9 bases left in between. CDR3 sequence: CASSGGVDQETQYF. Written as DNA, the CDR3 is TGTGCCAGCAGCGGGGGGGTTGACCAAGAGACCCAGTACTTC.

This clone was seen just once. The gene calls are TRBV11-3 and TRBJ2-3; the D is unclear. The CDR3 runs 14 residues. Trimming stripped 0 bases from V and 5 bases from J, with 9 bases between. Per the germline V gene, CDR1 is SGHNT and CDR2 is YENEEA. In DNA, the CDR3 is TGTGCCAGCAGCTTAGATGCGCATGAAGATACGCAGTATTTT. Translated: CASSLDAHEDTQYF.

The chain recombines TRBV14 with TRBJ2-3; no clear D gene. This CDR3 is 12 amino acids long. CDR1 is SGHDN and CDR2 is FVKESK in the germline V gene. Trimming took off 4 bases at V and 2 bases at J, with 4 bases between the two ends. The CDR3, as DNA: TGTGCCAGCAGCCGGTACACAGATACGCAGTATTTT. This codes for CASSRYTDTQYF.

The gene calls are TRBV6-5 and TRBJ1-2; a possible D gene is TRBD1 (6 bases). V was shortened by 2 bases and J by 2 bases, with 9 bases between the two germline ends. This CDR3 spans 14 amino acids. The germline V gene has CDR1 MNHEY and CDR2 SVGAGI. CDR3 nucleotide sequence: TGTGCCAGCAGTTACGACAGGCTAAACTATGGCTACACCTTC. It codes for CASSYDRLNYGYTF.

This clone was observed once. V usage is TRBV5-6 and J usage is TRBJ1-4; no firm D call. The V end lost 4 bases, the J end lost 1 base, and 14 bases lay between the germline ends. The CDR3 is made up of 16 amino acids. CDR1 and CDR2 from the germline V gene are SGHDT and YYEEEE. The CDR3 sequence: CASSGGVWGTNEKLFF. CDR3 DNA: TGTGCCAGCAGCGGCGGGGTATGGGGAACTAATGAAAAACTGTTTTTT. Filled out from reference TRBV5-6 and TRBJ1-4, the complete variable domain reads DAGVTQSPTHLIKTRGQQVTLRCSPKSGHDTVSWYQQALGQGPQFIFQYYEEEERQRGNFPDRFSGHQFPNYSSELNVNALLLGDSALYLCASSGGVWGTNEKLFFGSGTQLSVL.

The J gene is TRBJ1-3, the V gene TRBV10-3; no clear D gene. Germline values: CDR1 ENHRY, CDR2 SYGVKD. Trimming cost V 6 bases and J 0 bases, with 9 bases left between them. The CDR3 loop spans 14 amino acids. The CDR3 region has the DNA TGTGCCATCAGAGCAGCTTCCTCTGGAAACACCATATATTTT. As protein: CAIRAASSGNTIYF.